These 30 T cell receptor beta chains originate from one sample sequenced in a study of T cells after yellow fever vaccination. A single record per CDR3 protein comes from TCRdb applying MiXCR to the 5' RACE reads. This sample has some 300,000 distinct CDR3 sequences; about 10% occur once, and the top ten carry about 3%. Specimen: CD4+ T cells sorted from PBMCs, collected 5 days after the yellow fever booster vaccination. The origin of the receptors is a man aged 18-30 years who received the YFV17D yellow fever vaccine.

This clonotype was found many times. V and J are TRBV3-1 and TRBJ2-1, with unresolved D. Germline V gene sequence: CDR1 LGHDT, CDR2 YNNKEL (reference sequence). Trimming removed 8 bases from V and 4 bases from J, with 12 bases in between. This CDR3 is built from 13 residues. The CDR3 coding sequence is TGTGCCAGCCAGGCGGACGCATACAATGAGCAGTTCTTC. Translated, it gives CASQADAYNEQFF.

V usage is TRBV5-1 and J usage is TRBJ2-3; 7 nucleotides agree with TRBD2. CDR1 SGHRS and CDR2 YFSETQ come from the germline V gene. With V trimmed by 9 bases and J by 2 bases, 6 bases remained unmatched. The CDR3 sequence is 13 residues long. This chain's CDR3 is CATSSGYTDTQYF. The CDR3 coding sequence is TGCGCCACCTCTAGCGGTTACACAGATACGCAGTATTTT.

The chain links TRBV18 to TRBJ1-1, with a tentative D call TRBD1 (5 bases). V lost 5 bases and J lost 11, with 15 bases in between. The CDR3 is 12 residues long. Germline V lookup: CDR1 KGHSH, CDR2 LQKENI. CDR3 sequence (DNA): TGTGCCAGCTCATCACAGGAATCCATCGCTTTCTTT. Amino acid sequence: CASSSQESIAFF.

This clonotype was seen at least ten times. V gene TRBV19 combines with J gene TRBJ1-5, with 9 positions matching TRBD1. The CDR3 covers 15 residues. Trimming took 7 bases from V and 4 from J; bases not matched to a gene: 8. The germline V gene encodes CDR1 LNHDA and CDR2 SQIVND (reference sequence). The CDR3: CASTWDRVDNQPQHF. The CDR3 DNA reads as TGTGCCAGTACCTGGGACAGGGTCGATAATCAGCCCCAGCATTTT.

This clonotype has more than one count but fewer than ten. The gene calls are TRBV12-3 or TRBV12-4 and TRBJ1-2, with 8 bases matching TRBD1. The CDR3 consists of 15 residues. Germline trimming cut 6 bases from V and 4 bases from J; bases unmatched to any gene: 10. CDR3 amino acids: CASSESRGLVYGYTF. DNA of the CDR3: TGTGCCAGCAGCGAATCCAGGGGGCTTGTCTATGGCTACACCTTC.

V usage is TRBV7-9 and J usage is TRBJ1-4, with TRBD1 matching 11 bases. V was clipped by 2 bases and J by 12 bases; unmatched bases: 26. Germline CDR1 SEHNR, CDR2 FQNEAQ (reference sequence). The CDR3 is 21 amino acids. DNA of the CDR3: TGTGCCAGCAGCTTATTTCGGTCTTCCGGACAGGGGGCGGTGGGCCCGGGGGAACTGTTTTTT. It is translated as CASSLFRSSGQGAVGPGELFF.

At least ten counts were recorded for this clonotype. This chain connects TRBV7-9 to TRBJ2-7; perhaps TRBD2 as D (6 bases). The CDR3 extends over 16 amino acids. Germline values: CDR1 SEHNR, CDR2 FQNEAQ (reference sequence). V lost 2 bases to trimming and J lost 2 bases, with 16 bases between them. The CDR3 sequence: CASSLIGGGTTYEQYV. CDR3 DNA: TGTGCCAGCAGCTTAATCGGCGGCGGGACCACCTACGAGCAGTACGTC.

This clonotype was seen more than once but under ten times. This sequence joins TRBV20-1 and TRBJ2-2; D is undetermined. CDR3 size: 15 residues. Looked up from germline, CDR1 is DFQATT and CDR2 is SNEGSKA (reference sequence). V lost 0 bases, J lost 3 bases, and 11 bases lay in between. CDR3 in amino acids: CSARDQGKYTGELFF. CDR3 sequence (DNA): TGCAGTGCTAGAGATCAAGGGAAATACACCGGGGAGCTGTTTTTT.

This clonotype has ten or more counts. The chain is built from TRBV4-1 and TRBJ2-2, with TRBD1 matching 8 bases. Germline assignment: CDR1 MGHRA and CDR2 YSYEKL. The CDR3 runs 19 residues. Trimming cost V 3 bases and J 3 bases; bases outside gene matches: 15. This CDR3 is CASSQLRIIRGLDTGELFF. The CDR3 DNA reads TGCGCCAGCAGCCAGCTTCGAATCATCAGGGGGCTCGACACCGGGGAGCTGTTTTTT.

This chain joins TRBV7-9 and TRBJ1-6, with 9 bases fitting TRBD1. Germline-derived CDR1 and CDR2 are SEHNR and FQNEAQ (reference sequence). The ends lost 5 bases at V and 7 bases at J; junction bases unmatched: 3. This CDR3 is built from 14 residues. The CDR3 bases are TGTGCCAGCAGCGCGGGACAGGGAAATTCACCCCTCCACTTT. This sequence encodes CASSAGQGNSPLHF.

The chain employs TRBV15 and TRBJ2-3, with a tentative D call TRBD1 (6 bases). In germline, CDR1 is LNHNV, CDR2 YYDKDF (reference sequence). CDR3 size: 13 residues. Trimming shortened V by 8 bases and J by 0 bases, and 9 bases separated the two germline ends. The CDR3 loop reads CATSGTSTDTQYF. The CDR3 region has the DNA TGTGCCACCTCGGGGACAAGCACAGATACGCAGTATTTT.

This sequence joins TRBV30 and TRBJ2-5; TRBD2 matches 11 bases. Germline CDR1 is GTSNPN and CDR2 is SVGIG (reference sequence). This CDR3 has 15 residues. With V trimmed by 0 bases and J by 5 bases, 5 bases remained unmatched. For the CDR3, the DNA is TGTGCCTGGAGTGTTAGCGGGGGGGGTCCGGAGACCCAGTACTTC. Protein product: CAWSVSGGGPETQYF.

This clonotype has a handful of counts. The rearrangement links TRBV5-4 to TRBJ2-5; weak D call: TRBD2 (5 bases). The CDR3 is 13 amino acids. The V end lost 6 bases, the J end lost 5 bases, and 14 bases lay between the germline ends. Germline-derived CDR1 and CDR2 are SGHNT and YYREEE (reference sequence). This chain's CDR3 is CASTARGGETQYF. The CDR3 DNA reads as TGTGCCAGCACCGCCCGGGGTGGGGAGACCCAGTACTTC.

The J gene is TRBJ2-7, the V gene TRBV15; 9 nucleotides agree with TRBD2. In germline, CDR1 is LNHNV, CDR2 YYDKDF (reference sequence). Trimming removed 0 bases from V and 7 bases from J; junction bases left unmatched: 13. The CDR3 runs to 17 residues. The CDR3 protein is CATSREGSSGTSREQYF. The CDR3 DNA sequence: TGTGCCACCAGCAGAGAGGGATCTAGCGGGACTTCTAGAGAGCAGTACTTC.

This clonotype was detected many times. This chain joins TRBV7-2 and TRBJ2-1, with no clear D. Trimming shortened V by 1 base and J by 8 bases, and 9 bases separated the two germline ends. Looked up from germline, CDR1 is SGHTA and CDR2 is FQGNSA. The CDR3 totals 13 residues. The CDR3 coding sequence is TGTGCCAGCAGCTTAGGGTGGGCGTATGAGCAGTTCTTC. This encodes CASSLGWAYEQFF.

The J gene is TRBJ1-3, the V gene TRBV7-9; 9 bases are shared with TRBD1. V lost 5 bases to trimming and J lost 0 bases; unmatched junction nucleotides: 8. Germline CDR1 is SEHNR and CDR2 is FQNEAQ (reference sequence). The CDR3 runs 17 residues. The CDR3 DNA follows: TGTGCCAGCAGCCCCTTGGGACAGGGCTACTCTGGAAACACCATATATTTT. Protein product: CASSPLGQGYSGNTIYF.

This clonotype was counted a few times. V usage is TRBV2 and J usage is TRBJ2-1, with D perhaps TRBD1 (6 bases). The ends were cut back, 3 bases at V and 3 bases at J, with 12 bases in the middle. The CDR3 is made up of 15 amino acids. The germline gives CDR1 SNHLY, CDR2 FYNNEI. CDR3 protein: CASSDRGGSYNEQFF. CDR3 coding DNA: TGTGCCAGCAGTGATAGAGGGGGTAGCTACAATGAGCAGTTCTTC.

The chain carries TRBV10-1 and TRBJ2-3; 9 bases are a match to TRBD2. This CDR3 has 17 residues. The J segment lost 3 bases and the V segment lost 0 bases, leaving 7 bases of the junction unmatched. The germline V gene encodes CDR1 WNHNN and CDR2 SYGVQD (reference sequence). CDR3 nucleotides: TGCGCCAGCAGTGAGTCGGTAGCGGGGGTTGGTACAGATACGCAGTATTTT. Protein: CASSESVAGVGTDTQYF.

This chain links TRBV3-2 with TRBJ2-7; the table's TRBD1 call for D was not verified on the DNA. TRBV3-2 is labeled a pseudogene. The CDR3 is made up of 13 amino acids. The CDR3 spells CASSRLTGREQYF. In DNA form, the CDR3 reads TGTGCCAGCAGCCGCCTGACAGGGAGAGAGCAGTACTTC.

This clonotype has just a few counts. In nucleotides, the CDR3 is TGTGCCAGCAGCTTACCAGGGAGGAACACTGAAGCTTTCTTT. Translated, it gives CASSLPGRNTEAFF. The rearrangement uses TRBV5-6 and TRBJ1-1; TRBD1 is a possible D gene (5 bases). The V end lost 2 bases, the J end lost 1 base, and 9 bases lay between the germline ends. Germline-derived CDR1 and CDR2 are SGHDT and YYEEEE. There are 14 residues in the CDR3.

This rearrangement joins TRBV20-1 to TRBJ2-1; the D call may be TRBD1 or TRBD2 (5 bases each). The ends were cut back, 3 bases at V and 5 bases at J, with 8 bases in the middle. The CDR3 totals 12 residues. The germline gives CDR1 DFQATT, CDR2 SNEGSKA (reference sequence). CDR3 DNA: TGCAGTGCTAGCGGGGCAAACAATGAGCAGTTCTTC. Its translation: CSASGANNEQFF.

The gene calls are TRBV7-8 and TRBJ2-7, with unresolved D. Looked up from germline, CDR1 is SGHVS and CDR2 is FQNEAQ. The CDR3 contains 14 residues. Trimming left V 5 bases short and J 3 bases short, with 14 bases between. The CDR3 DNA follows: TGTGCCAGCAGCCGGTACGTTAAACTCTACGAGCAGTACGTC. Its protein is CASSRYVKLYEQYV.

This clonotype was recorded only once. The chain has TRBV20-1 and TRBJ2-3; 12 bases line up with TRBD2. CDR3 length: 14 amino acids. Germline values: CDR1 DFQATT, CDR2 SNEGSKA (reference sequence). With V trimmed by 1 base and J by 4 bases, 0 bases remained unmatched. The CDR3 DNA sequence: TGCAGTGCTAGAGCTAGCGGGGGGGCAGATACGCAGTATTTT. Translation: CSARASGGADTQYF.

This clonotype was seen only a few times. The chain employs TRBV27 and TRBJ1-1; D perhaps matches TRBD1 (6 bases). The V gene's germline CDR1 is MNHEY and CDR2 SMNVEV (reference sequence). There are 13 residues in the CDR3. V was trimmed by 3 bases and J by 3 bases, leaving 8 bases between them. The CDR3 sequence: CASSFRGYTEAFF. DNA of the CDR3: TGTGCCAGCAGTTTTAGGGGGTACACTGAAGCTTTCTTT.

The gene calls are TRBV5-1 and TRBJ2-5; weak D call: TRBD2 (5 bases). Germline CDR1 is SGHRS and CDR2 is YFSETQ. This CDR3 region has 14 residues. The V and J ends lost 2 bases and 5 bases respectively, with 13 bases between them. CDR3 loop: CASSFLGGSETQYF. DNA for the CDR3: TGCGCCAGCAGCTTTTTAGGCGGGTCGGAGACCCAGTACTTC.

This clonotype was detected ten times or more. The rearrangement links TRBV12-3 or TRBV12-4 to TRBJ2-7, with D hard to call. Trimming took 3 bases from V and 5 from J, leaving 8 bases between them. This CDR3 region has 12 residues. The CDR3 sequence: CASSLLLNEQYF. The CDR3 nucleotides are TGTGCCAGCAGTTTGCTCCTTAACGAGCAGTACTTC.

V usage is TRBV25-1 and J usage is TRBJ2-7, with D perhaps assigned TRBD1 or TRBD2 (6 bases each). The germline V gene encodes CDR1 MGHDK and CDR2 SYGVNS. This CDR3 is 12 amino acids long. V lost 6 bases and J 2 bases, leaving 8 bases between the germline ends. DNA of the CDR3: TGTGCCAGCAGGGGGGGCCCCTACGAGCAGTACGTC. Encoded protein: CASRGGPYEQYV.

The chain is built from TRBV5-1 and TRBJ2-7; 10 bases are a match to TRBD2. CDR1 and CDR2 (germline): SGHRS, YFSETQ. This CDR3 is 16 amino acids long. Losses at the gene ends were 5 bases for V and 1 base for J; bases not matched to a gene: 9. The CDR3 nucleotides read TGCGCCAGCAGAGGGAGGGGACTAGCGAGGTCCTACGAGCAGTACTTC. Protein: CASRGRGLARSYEQYF.

This clonotype was counted a few times. The rearrangement joins TRBV6-5 to TRBJ2-2; 9 nucleotides match TRBD1. From germline, CDR1 is MNHEY and CDR2 SVGAGI. The CDR3 spans 15 residues. The ends lost 6 bases at V and 5 bases at J; junction bases unmatched: 7. The CDR3 DNA reads as TGTGCCAGCAGCGCCCGACAGGGGGGTACCGGGGAGCTGTTTTTT. It yields the protein CASSARQGGTGELFF.

This clonotype has a handful of counts. The rearrangement links TRBV30 to TRBJ1-1; tentative D call: TRBD1 (6 bases). The CDR3 extends over 13 amino acids. V was trimmed by 4 bases and J by 5 bases, leaving 14 bases between them. Germline-derived CDR1 and CDR2 are GTSNPN and SVGIG (reference sequence). This CDR3 is CAWIQGTWTEAFF. The CDR3 DNA sequence: TGTGCCTGGATCCAGGGGACGTGGACTGAAGCTTTCTTT.